The present entry profiles one T cell receptor (beta chain) with its context. Antigen specificity is unknown. These data belong to a study of OX40 agonist ivuxolimab in advanced cancers. Sequencing used immunoSEQ multiplex PCR; TCRdb keeps in-frame clones, though not all of them. The sample gives under 40,000 clones, nearly 80% of which show up once; 9.5% to 15% is in the top ten. Deletions cut 0 bases from V and 5 bases from J, with 16 bases between. The CDR3 is made up of 15 amino acids. Germline CDR1 is GTSNPN and CDR2 is SVGIG (reference sequence). The study, taken as a whole, reports: Dose levels from 0.1 to 3.0 mg/kg saw CD4+ and CD8+ blood T cells expand clonally by week 6.

The TCR originated in an adult with an advanced solid tumor such as melanoma, head and neck, liver or kidney cancer. The sequencing here drew on CD4+ or CD8+ T cells sorted from blood, taken in a trial of the OX40 agonist ivuxolimab. The chain uses TRBV30 and TRBJ2-5; D is possibly TRBD1 (5 bases). The CDR3 DNA reads as TGTGCCTGGAGTGTTGGGGTGGGGTCAGGGGAGACCCAGTACTTC. Translating gives CAWSVGVGSGETQYF.